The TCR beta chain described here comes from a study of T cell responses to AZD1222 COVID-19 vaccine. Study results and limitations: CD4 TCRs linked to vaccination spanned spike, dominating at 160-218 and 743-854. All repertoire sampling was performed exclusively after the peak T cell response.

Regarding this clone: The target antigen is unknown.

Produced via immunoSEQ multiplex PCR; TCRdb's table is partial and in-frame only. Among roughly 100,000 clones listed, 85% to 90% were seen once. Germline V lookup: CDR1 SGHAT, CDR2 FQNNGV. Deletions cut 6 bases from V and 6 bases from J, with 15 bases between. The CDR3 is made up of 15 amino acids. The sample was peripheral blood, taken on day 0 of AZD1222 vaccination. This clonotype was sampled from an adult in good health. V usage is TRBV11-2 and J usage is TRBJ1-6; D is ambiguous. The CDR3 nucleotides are TGTGCCAGCAGACGGAGAGGTGAACCTAATTCACCCCTCCACTTT. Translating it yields CASRRRGEPNSPLHF.